These T cell receptor beta chains were read from a single sample in a study of cytomegalovirus exposure and HLA in healthy donors. Clones were read by immunoSEQ multiplex PCR, and TCRdb kept only the in-frame ones, dropping some. The top ten hold about 5.3% of the sample, which has under 130,000 clones, approximately 80% seen once. Sequencing used PBMCs. The receptors derive from a male donor in good health and CMV-seronegative. The CDR3 runs from the conserved cysteine through the conserved F or W. D genes are given only for firm matches. The size of a clone is reported for some rows only, either as once, few or many, or as a class for expanded clones.

d_gene	j_gene	v_gene	abundance	CDR3nt	CDR3aa
TRBD1	TRBJ2-7	TRBV5-4	-	TGTGCCAGCAGCTTAGGAGGGGGACAGGGTACCTACGAGCAGTACTTC	CASSLGGGQGTYEQYF
TRBD2	TRBJ2-7	TRBV14	few	TGTGCCAGCAGCCAAGTAAGAGCGGGAGTCGAGCAGTACTTC	CASSQVRAGVEQYF
TRBD2	TRBJ2-1	TRBV13	-	TGTGCCAGCAGCACAGAGGGGACTAGCGGGAGGCATTACAATGAGCAGTTCTTC	CASSTEGTSGRHYNEQFF
-	TRBJ2-1	TRBV9	-	TGTGCCAGCAGCTACGGGGGTTTAATATCATATGAGCAGTTCTTC	CASSYGGLISYEQFF
TRBD1	TRBJ1-2	TRBV29-1	-	TGCAGCGTTGAAGAGGCAGGGGGGCCGGGAGGCTACACCTTC	CSVEEAGGPGGYTF
TRBD2	TRBJ2-7	TRBV7-3	-	TGTGCCAGCAGCCTATACGGGGGGGGTCCCTACGAGCAGTACTTC	CASSLYGGGPYEQYF
-	TRBJ1-4	TRBV5-6	few	TGTGCCAGCAGCTCCCCAGGTTACGGGAGGAGTGAAAAACTGTTTTTT	CASSSPGYGRSEKLFF
-	TRBJ1-2	TRBV5-4	few	TGTGCCAGCAGTTCGGACAGCCTCTATGGCTACACCTTC	CASSSDSLYGYTF
-	TRBJ1-2	TRBV19	-	TGTGCCAGTAGACTTACAGGGTCCAGCGGCTACACCTTC	CASRLTGSSGYTF
-	TRBJ1-1	TRBV9	-	TGTGCCAGCAGCGTATCCCGGGAGAACACTGAAGCTTTCTTT	CASSVSRENTEAFF
-	TRBJ2-3	TRBV2	-	TGTGCCAGCAGTGCAGAAAGCCTGACAAACACAGATACGCAGTATTTT	CASSAESLTNTDTQYF
TRBD1	TRBJ1-5	TRBV5-1	-	TGCGCCAGCAGCCTAGGGACAGGGTTTGGTCAGCCCCAGCATTTT	CASSLGTGFGQPQHF
TRBD2	TRBJ2-5	TRBV13	-	TGTGCCAGCAGCTTCCGACTAGCGGTTTCCCCAGAGACCCAGTACTTC	CASSFRLAVSPETQYF
-	TRBJ2-1	TRBV28	-	TGTGCCAGCAGTTTGCGTCGGGGGTACAATGAGCAGTTCTTC	CASSLRRGYNEQFF
-	TRBJ2-7	TRBV21-1	-	TGTGCCAGCACCTTTGGCGGGTACTACGAGCAGTACTTC	CASTFGGYYEQYF
-	TRBJ2-5	TRBV28	once	TGTGCCAGCAGTTTAGGGGGAGGAGGGGAGACCCAGTACTTC	CASSLGGGGETQYF
TRBD2	TRBJ2-3	TRBV29-1	-	TGCAGCGTCGCGGGATCTAGCGGGAGAACAGATACGCAGTATTTT	CSVAGSSGRTDTQYF
TRBD2	TRBJ2-1	TRBV6-6	-	TGTGCCAGCAGTTACTCGGGAGGGCGGGGAAATGAGCAGTTCTTC	CASSYSGGRGNEQFF
-	TRBJ2-1	TRBV18	-	TGTGCCAGCTCACCACCCGGACAGGGACTATACAATGAGCAGTTCTTC	CASSPPGQGLYNEQFF
-	TRBJ1-1	TRBV9	-	TGTGCCAGCAGCGTAGGGGTAGCCAACACTGAAGCTTTCTTT	CASSVGVANTEAFF
-	TRBJ2-7	TRBV29-1	-	TGCAGCGTTCGGGGTGTAGGCTCCTACGAGCAGTACTTC	CSVRGVGSYEQYF
TRBD2	TRBJ2-1	TRBV19	-	TGTGCCAGTATAGAGACTAGCAGTACCTACAATGAGCAGTTCTTC	CASIETSSTYNEQFF
-	TRBJ1-5	TRBV2	-	TGTGCCAGCCGTGGGAGGGACCAGCCCCAGCATTTT	CASRGRDQPQHF
-	TRBJ2-7	TRBV4-1	medium-sized	TGCGCCAGCAGCACTCCCGGGACAATGGTCGAGCAGTACTTC	CASSTPGTMVEQYF
TRBD1	TRBJ2-5	TRBV5-1	-	TGCGCCAGCAGCCAACACGGACAGGGGGCGATTGAGACCCAGTACTTC	CASSQHGQGAIETQYF
TRBD2	TRBJ2-3	TRBV5-4	-	TGTGCCAGCAGCTTTCTAGCGGAGTTCACAGATACGCAGTATTTT	CASSFLAEFTDTQYF
TRBD2	TRBJ2-3	TRBV6-1	many	TGTGCCAGCAGTCAGCGGGAGACAGATACGCAGTATTTT	CASSQRETDTQYF
-	TRBJ2-5	TRBV29-1	-	TGCAGCGTCCAGAGGCTATATGGAGAGACCCAGTACTTC	CSVQRLYGETQYF
TRBD2	TRBJ2-2	TRBV18	-	TGTGCCAGCTCACCCCCAGCTAGCGGGAGAGTGACCGGGGAGCTGTTTTTT	CASSPPASGRVTGELFF
TRBD1	TRBJ1-6	TRBV6-6	-	TGTGCCAGCACCCGAGCTCCAGGGGGACATAATTCACCCCTCCACTTT	CASTRAPGGHNSPLHF
TRBD2	TRBJ2-5	TRBV5-4	-	TGTGCCAGCAGCCCGGGACTAGCGGGGTCCCAAGAGACCCAGTACTTC	CASSPGLAGSQETQYF
TRBD1	TRBJ2-5	TRBV11-2	few	TGTGCCAGCAGCCTAGGCGGCAGGGGGGAGACCCAGTACTTC	CASSLGGRGETQYF
-	TRBJ2-7	TRBV29-1	-	TGCAGCGTTGCGGCTAGAGGCTACGAGCAGTACTTC	CSVAARGYEQYF
-	TRBJ1-3	TRBV5-1	once	TGCGCCAGCAGCTTGGGGGCGAGCTCTGGAAACACCATATATTTT	CASSLGASSGNTIYF
TRBD2	TRBJ2-3	TRBV6-1	-	TGTGCCAGCGGGGGACTAGCGGGAGCAGATACGCAGTATTTT	CASGGLAGADTQYF
-	TRBJ2-5	TRBV9	-	TGTGCCAGCAGCGTAGGGGGCAGTGGGGAGACCCAGTACTTC	CASSVGGSGETQYF
-	TRBJ1-2	TRBV14	-	TGTGCCAGCAGCCGGTCAGGTCAGCATGGCTACACCTTC	CASSRSGQHGYTF
TRBD2	TRBJ2-1	TRBV18	-	TGTGCCAGCTCACCGACGGCGGGACTAGCTTGGAATGAGCAGTTCTTC	CASSPTAGLAWNEQFF
TRBD2	TRBJ2-5	TRBV10-3	-	TGTGCCATCAGGGCTAGCGGGACGCAAGAGACCCAGTACTTC	CAIRASGTQETQYF
-	TRBJ2-7	TRBV29-1	-	TGCAGCGTCCAGGGGAAAACTCCCTACGAGCAGTACTTC	CSVQGKTPYEQYF
TRBD2	TRBJ2-7	TRBV4-1	-	TGCGCCAGCAGCCAAGATCCACTAGCGGGCGAGCAGTACTTC	CASSQDPLAGEQYF
-	TRBJ2-5	TRBV28	-	TGTGCCAGCAGTTCAGGACAGGGAGGGGAGACCCAGTACTTC	CASSSGQGGETQYF